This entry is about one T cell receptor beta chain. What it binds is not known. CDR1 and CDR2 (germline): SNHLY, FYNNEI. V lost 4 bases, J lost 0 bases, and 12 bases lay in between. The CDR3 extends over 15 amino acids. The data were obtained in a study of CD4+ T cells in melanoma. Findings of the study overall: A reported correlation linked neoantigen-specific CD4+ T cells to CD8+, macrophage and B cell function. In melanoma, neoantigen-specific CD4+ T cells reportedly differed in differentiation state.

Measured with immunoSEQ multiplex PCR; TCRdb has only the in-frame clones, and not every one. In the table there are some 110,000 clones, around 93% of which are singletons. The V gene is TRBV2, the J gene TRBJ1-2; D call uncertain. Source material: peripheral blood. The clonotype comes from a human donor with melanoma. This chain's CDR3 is CASSGWEPANYGYTF. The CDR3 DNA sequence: TGTGCCAGCAGTGGTTGGGAGCCAGCTAACTATGGCTACACCTTC.